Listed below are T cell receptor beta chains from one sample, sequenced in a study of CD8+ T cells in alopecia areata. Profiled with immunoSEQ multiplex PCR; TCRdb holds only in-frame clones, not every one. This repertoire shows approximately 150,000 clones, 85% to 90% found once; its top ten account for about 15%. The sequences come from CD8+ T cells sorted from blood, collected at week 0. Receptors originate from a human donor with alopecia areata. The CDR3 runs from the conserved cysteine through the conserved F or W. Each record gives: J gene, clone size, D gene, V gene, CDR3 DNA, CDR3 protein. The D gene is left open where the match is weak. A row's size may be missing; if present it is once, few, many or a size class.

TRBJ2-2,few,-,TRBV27,TGTGCCAGCAGTTTACACGCCACCGGGGAGCTGTTTTTT,CASSLHATGELFF
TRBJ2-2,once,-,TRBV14,TGTGCCAGCAGCCAAAGATCTGGACAGTACCAAAACACCGGGGAGCTGTTTTTT,CASSQRSGQYQNTGELFF
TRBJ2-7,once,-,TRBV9,TGTGCCAGCAGCGTAGCTGGGGTAGGGAACGAGCAGTACTTC,CASSVAGVGNEQYF
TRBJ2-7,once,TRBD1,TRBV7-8,TGTGCCAGCAGCTTAGAGGTTGGACAGGGACATCGGGAGCAGTACTTC,CASSLEVGQGHREQYF
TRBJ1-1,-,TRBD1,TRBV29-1,TGCAGCGTTGAGTCGGGAGGGGGCCCTGAAGCTTTCTTT,CSVESGGGPEAFF
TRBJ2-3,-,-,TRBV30,TGTGCCTGGAGTGCAGGAGCAGATACGCAGTATTTT,CAWSAGADTQYF
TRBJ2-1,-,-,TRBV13,TGTGCCAGCAGCTTAGTTGTCGGGGGCTCCTACAATGAGCAGTTCTTC,CASSLVVGGSYNEQFF
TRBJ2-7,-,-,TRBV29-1,TGCAGCGTTGAAGATCGTGAGATTACCTACGAGCAGTACTTC,CSVEDREITYEQYF
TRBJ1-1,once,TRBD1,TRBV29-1,TGCAGCGTTGTCGACAGGGACAGCACTGAAGCTTTCTTT,CSVVDRDSTEAFF
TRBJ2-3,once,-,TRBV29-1,TGCAGCGTTGGAGGGACAGGCCTCAGCGGGGAGCACACAGATACGCAGTATTTT,CSVGGTGLSGEHTDTQYF
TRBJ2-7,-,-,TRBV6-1,TGTGCCAGCAAGTTGGGGTCCTACGAGCAGTACTTC,CASKLGSYEQYF
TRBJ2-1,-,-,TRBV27,TGTGCCAGCAGCACAATACGGGGGCCGGGCGATGAGCAGTTCTTC,CASSTIRGPGDEQFF
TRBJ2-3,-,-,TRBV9,TGTGCCAGCAGCCAAAGGTGGGGTAGCACAGATACGCAGTATTTT,CASSQRWGSTDTQYF
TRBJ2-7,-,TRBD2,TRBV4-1,TGCGCCAGCAGCCAAGAAGCTAGCGGAGGCCTTTCGAACGAGCAGTACTTC,CASSQEASGGLSNEQYF
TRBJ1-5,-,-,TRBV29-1,TGCAGCGTTGAAGAGGGAAGGGGCCAGGGGCCCCAGCATTTT,CSVEEGRGQGPQHF
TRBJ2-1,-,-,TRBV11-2,TGTGCCAGCAGCTTAATGGAACTAGCCCAGTACAATGAGCAGTTCTTC,CASSLMELAQYNEQFF
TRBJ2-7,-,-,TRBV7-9,TGTGCCAGCAGCGACTTGGGGGAGCAGTACTTC,CASSDLGEQYF
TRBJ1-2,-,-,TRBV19,TGTGCCAGTAAAGGCTACACCTTC,CASKGYTF
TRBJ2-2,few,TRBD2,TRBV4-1,TGCGCCAGCAGCCAAATCCGGGAGGTGCCCGGGGAGCTGTTTTTT,CASSQIREVPGELFF
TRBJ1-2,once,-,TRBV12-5,TGTGCTAGTGGTTTGGTACCCCGACAGGCCGACTATGGCTACACCTTC,CASGLVPRQADYGYTF
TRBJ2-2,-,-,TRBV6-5,TGTGCCAGCAGTTACTCGCAAACAGGGGAGCTGTTTTTT,CASSYSQTGELFF
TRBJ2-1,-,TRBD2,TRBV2,TGTGCCAGCAGTCCCCTAGCGGACCTATACAATGAGCAGTTCTTC,CASSPLADLYNEQFF
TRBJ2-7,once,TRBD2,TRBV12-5,TGTGCTAGTGCCATAGCGGGAGTCGAGGCGGTCGAGCAGTACTTC,CASAIAGVEAVEQYF
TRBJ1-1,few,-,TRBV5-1,TGCGCCAGTGGGGAGGGCGCGAACACTGAAGCTTTCTTT,CASGEGANTEAFF
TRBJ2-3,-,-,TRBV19,TGTGCCAGTAGTATAGCTACAGATACGCAGTATTTT,CASSIATDTQYF
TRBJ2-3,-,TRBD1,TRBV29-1,TGCAGCGTTGATGCGGGACAGGACACAGATACGCAGTATTTT,CSVDAGQDTDTQYF
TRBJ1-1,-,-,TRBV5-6,TGTGCCAGCAGCTCGCGTCTCTCGGGGAGGGAAGCTTTCTTT,CASSSRLSGREAFF
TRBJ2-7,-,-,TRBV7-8,TGTGCCAGCAGCTTTTTAGGTGCCGAGCAGTACTTC,CASSFLGAEQYF
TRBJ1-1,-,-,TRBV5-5,TGTGCCAGCAGCTCCCCGGGACACACTGAAGCTTTCTTT,CASSSPGHTEAFF
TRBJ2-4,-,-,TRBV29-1,TGCAGCGTTGGTGGTCGGGCGACCGGTTGGGCCAAAAACATTCAGTACTTC,CSVGGRATGWAKNIQYF
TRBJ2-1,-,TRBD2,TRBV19,TGTGCCAGTAGTATGGCTAGCGGGGGGGCTAGAGAGCAGTTCTTC,CASSMASGGAREQFF
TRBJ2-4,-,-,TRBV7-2,TGTGCCAGCAGCTTAAATGGAAACATTCAGTACTTC,CASSLNGNIQYF
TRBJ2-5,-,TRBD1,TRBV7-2,TGTGCCAGCAGCTCCTGGGGACAGGGCATCCAAGAGACCCAGTACTTC,CASSSWGQGIQETQYF
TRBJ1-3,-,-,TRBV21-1,TGTGCCAGCAGCGGGGGACAGGGAGAAGGTTTAGATGGAAACACCATATATTTT,CASSGGQGEGLDGNTIYF
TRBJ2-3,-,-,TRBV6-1,TGTGCCAGCAGGGGGGCTGGGGGTAACACAGATACGCAGTATTTT,CASRGAGGNTDTQYF
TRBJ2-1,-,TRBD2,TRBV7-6,TGTGCCAGCAGCCTTTCTAGCGGGAGCTCCTACAATGAGCAGTTCTTC,CASSLSSGSSYNEQFF